Listed below are T cell receptor beta chains from one sample, sequenced in a study of T cells expressing NK-cell markers. TCRdb re-called the 5' RACE reads and catalogs CDR3 proteins one per entry, DNA excluded. The sample table includes fewer than 400,000 distinct CDR3 sequences. Sequenced sample: blood T cells: a sorted CD56 or NKG2C T cell subset, CD4+ or CD8+ T cells, or bulk PBMC T cells (not recorded which). These receptors all come from a man aged 18-69 years in good health. The CDR3 runs from the conserved cysteine through the conserved F or W.

TRBJ2-2 | TRBV7-8 | CASTLGGVSDTGELFF
TRBJ2-5 | TRBV10-3 | CAIRVETSEETQYF
TRBJ1-5 | TRBV28 | CASSIPIKMAQHF
TRBJ2-6 | TRBV2 | CASRAEAAGANVLTF
TRBJ1-6 | TRBV19 | CASGQGFNSPLHF
TRBJ2-3 | TRBV9 | CASSKTGQGVVDTQYF
TRBJ2-1 | TRBV10-3 | CAIGTGKEDNEQFF
TRBJ2-5 | TRBV15 | CATSRIRGGLYQETQYF
TRBJ1-1 | TRBV11-2 | CASITNTGDTEAFF
TRBJ1-2 | TRBV18 | CASSPGGVSGYTF
TRBJ1-2 | TRBV7-9 | CASIPSGDRRGYTF
TRBJ2-1 | TRBV2 | CASSHPPGSSYNEQFF
TRBJ2-1 | TRBV7-2 | CASSSSTPGQTSEFF
TRBJ1-2 | TRBV11-2 | CASRSPGQGLYGYTF
TRBJ2-3 | TRBV6-1 | CASTTLGFRDTQYF
TRBJ2-5 | TRBV7-9 | CASSAKQGARTETQYF
TRBJ2-5 | TRBV7-2 | CASSLAFGGGIQETQYF
TRBJ1-5 | TRBV6-4 | CASSDTWGVSNQPQHF
TRBJ2-7 | TRBV6-2/TRBV6-3 | CASSYSRIRYEQYF
TRBJ2-7 | TRBV2 | CASRLNPRTASSDEQYF
TRBJ2-1 | TRBV15 | CATSRTRGSYNEQFF
TRBJ1-5 | TRBV29-1 | CSARQENQPQHF
TRBJ2-1 | TRBV24-1 | CATSDPLPTSGGRYEQFF
TRBJ2-4 | TRBV7-9 | CASSSTQLAKNIQYF
TRBJ1-6 | TRBV6-5 | CASSYVNSPLHF